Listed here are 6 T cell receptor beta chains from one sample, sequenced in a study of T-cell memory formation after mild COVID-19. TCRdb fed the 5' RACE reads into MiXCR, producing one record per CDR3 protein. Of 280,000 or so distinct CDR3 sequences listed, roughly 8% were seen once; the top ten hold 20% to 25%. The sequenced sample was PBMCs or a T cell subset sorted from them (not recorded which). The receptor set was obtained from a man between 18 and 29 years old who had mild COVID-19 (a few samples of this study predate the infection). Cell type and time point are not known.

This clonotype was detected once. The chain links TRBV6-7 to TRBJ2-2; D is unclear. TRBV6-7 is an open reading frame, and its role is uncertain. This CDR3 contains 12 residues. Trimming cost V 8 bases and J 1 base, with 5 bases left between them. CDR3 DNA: TGTGCCAGCCCTGGGAACACCGGGGAGCTGTTTTTT. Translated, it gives CASPGNTGELFF.

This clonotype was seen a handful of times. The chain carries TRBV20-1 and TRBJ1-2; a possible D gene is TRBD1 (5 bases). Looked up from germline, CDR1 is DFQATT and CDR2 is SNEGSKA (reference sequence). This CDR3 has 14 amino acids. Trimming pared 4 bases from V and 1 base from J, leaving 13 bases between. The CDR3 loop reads CSANMGGGNYGYTF. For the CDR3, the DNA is TGCAGTGCTAATATGGGGGGAGGTAACTATGGCTACACCTTC.

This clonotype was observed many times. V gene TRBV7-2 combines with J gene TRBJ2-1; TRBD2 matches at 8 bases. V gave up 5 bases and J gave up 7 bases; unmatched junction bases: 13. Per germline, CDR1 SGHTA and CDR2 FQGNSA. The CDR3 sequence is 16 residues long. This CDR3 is CASSPPGGDAENEQFF. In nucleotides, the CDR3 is TGTGCCAGCAGCCCACCGGGGGGGGACGCCGAGAATGAGCAGTTCTTC.

CDR3 nucleotides: TGTGCCAGCAGCCCTACGTGGACAGAAGAGACCCAGTACTTC. Protein: CASSPTWTEETQYF. The chain links TRBV7-6 to TRBJ2-5, with D possibly matching TRBD1 (6 bases). Trimming left V 5 bases short and J 3 bases short, with 13 bases between. The CDR3 totals 14 residues. Germline lookup yields CDR1 SGHVS and CDR2 FNYEAQ.

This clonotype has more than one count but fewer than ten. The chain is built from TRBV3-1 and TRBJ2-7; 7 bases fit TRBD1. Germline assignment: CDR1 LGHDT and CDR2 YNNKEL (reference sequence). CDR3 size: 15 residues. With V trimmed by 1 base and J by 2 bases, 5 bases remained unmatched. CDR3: CASSQAPGTAYEQYV. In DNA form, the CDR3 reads TGTGCCAGCAGCCAAGCCCCCGGGACAGCCTACGAGCAGTACGTC.

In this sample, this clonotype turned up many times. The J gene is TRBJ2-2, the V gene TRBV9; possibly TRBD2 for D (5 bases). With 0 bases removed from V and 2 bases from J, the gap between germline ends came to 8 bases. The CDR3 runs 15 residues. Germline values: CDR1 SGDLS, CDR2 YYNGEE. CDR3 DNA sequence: TGTGCCAGCAGCGTAGAGACTATCAACACCGGGGAGCTGTTTTTT. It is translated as CASSVETINTGELFF. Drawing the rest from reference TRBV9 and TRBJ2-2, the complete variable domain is DSGVTQTPKHLITATGQRVTLRCSPRSGDLSVYWYQQSLDQGLQFLIQYYNGEERAKGNILERFSAQQFPDLHSELNLSSLELGDSALYFCASSVETINTGELFFGEGSRLTVL.